Below are 15 T cell receptor beta chains sequenced from a single sample in a study of T cells in Graves' hyperthyroidism and ophthalmopathy. Authors of the study amplified TCR beta CDR3 regions from RNA transcripts. A first-round RT-PCR of the TCR CDR3 used the HTBI primer set. TCRdb redid the calling of the multiplex PCR reads with MiXCR, one entry per CDR3 protein. The repertoire holds hundreds of thousands of distinct CDR3 sequences, around 38% seen once, with approximately 8.7% in the top ten. Sequencing input: blood. The receptor source for this set is a man younger than 35 with Graves' hyperthyroidism.

This clonotype was found a few times. CDR3 sequence (DNA): TGCGCCAGCAGCCCCGGGACTAGCGGGAGGGCCGGAGAGACCCAGTACTTC. Its protein product is CASSPGTSGRAGETQYF. The chain uses TRBV5-1 and TRBJ2-5; TRBD2 matches 16 bases. Unmatched junction bases numbered 7, after V lost 4 bases and J lost 4 bases. Germline assignment: CDR1 SGHRS and CDR2 YFSETQ. The CDR3 extends over 17 amino acids.

V usage is TRBV13 and J usage is TRBJ2-6, with 7 bases identical to TRBD1. The CDR3 loop spans 17 amino acids. Looked up from germline, CDR1 is PRHDT and CDR2 is FYEKMQ (reference sequence). The junction had 5 bases not matched to a gene; V was cut back by 3 bases and J by 0 bases. For the CDR3, the DNA is TGTGCCAGCAGCTTGGAAGGGGGCGACTCTGGGGCCAACGTCCTGACTTTC. It translates to CASSLEGGDSGANVLTF. Full variable domain (rest looked up from reference TRBV13 and TRBJ2-6): AAGVIQSPRHLIKEKRETATLKCYPIPRHDTVYWYQQGPGQDPQFLISFYEKMQSDKGSIPDRFSAQQFSDYHSELNMSSLELGDSALYFCASSLEGGDSGANVLTFGAGSRLTVL.

The V call is TRBV6-1, the J call TRBJ2-2; no definite D call. Germline CDR1 is MNHNS and CDR2 is SASEGT. V lost 3 bases and J lost 5, with 16 bases in between. CDR3 size: 16 residues. DNA of the CDR3: TGTGCCAGCAGTGACGCACTGGGCTGGGCGACCGGGGAGCTGTTTTTT. Its protein product is CASSDALGWATGELFF.

This clonotype has a handful of counts. The chain employs TRBV20-1 and TRBJ1-1; D unresolved. Germline V CDR1 and CDR2: DFQATT, SNEGSKA (reference sequence). The CDR3 loop spans 13 amino acids. V lost 2 bases, J lost 2 bases, and 9 bases lay in between. CDR3 loop: CSARPGTNTEAFF. The DNA for the CDR3 is TGCAGTGCTAGACCAGGCACCAACACTGAAGCTTTCTTT.

This clonotype turned up a few times. V gene TRBV4-1 combines with J gene TRBJ2-5; D call uncertain. Trimming pared 2 bases from V and 3 bases from J, leaving 7 bases between. This CDR3 region has 13 residues. Germline V lookup: CDR1 MGHRA, CDR2 YSYEKL. As DNA, the CDR3 is TGCGCCAGCAGCCAACTCACCGAAGAGACCCAGTACTTC. Translated, it gives CASSQLTEETQYF.

This clonotype appeared many times. The chain joins TRBV19 to TRBJ1-5, with D unresolved. The CDR3 runs to 14 residues. Germline V CDR1 and CDR2: LNHDA, SQIVND (reference sequence). V lost 5 bases to trimming and J lost 3 bases, with 11 bases between them. CDR3 sequence: CASSGLEFNQPQHF. The CDR3 DNA reads TGTGCCAGTAGTGGATTGGAGTTCAATCAGCCCCAGCATTTT.

This clonotype showed up just a few times. A read error may produce the germline difference seen at one junction end. V usage is TRBV7-8 and J usage is TRBJ1-5; D gene ambiguous. CDR3 length equals 14 residues. From germline, CDR1 is SGHVS and CDR2 FQNEAQ. DNA of the CDR3: TGTGCCGGCAGCTTAGGAATGGGGAATCAGCCCCAGCATTTT. Translation gives CAGSLGMGNQPQHF.

The chain uses TRBV7-9 and TRBJ1-4; D not resolved. The CDR3 is 15 amino acids. Looked up from germline, CDR1 is SEHNR and CDR2 is FQNEAQ (reference sequence). Deletions cut 1 base from V and 7 bases from J, with 13 bases between. CDR3 DNA sequence: TGTGCCAGCAGCTTAGGAGAAATAGAGGGTGAAAAACTGTTTTTT. Translating it yields CASSLGEIEGEKLFF.

A few counts support this clonotype. This chain joins TRBV5-1 and TRBJ2-5; D not certain. Looked up from germline, CDR1 is SGHRS and CDR2 is YFSETQ. This CDR3 is built from 16 residues. Trimming removed 1 base from V and 0 bases from J, with 13 bases in between. CDR3 sequence reads: CASSLRTYEYQETQYF. CDR3 nucleotides: TGCGCCAGCAGCTTGCGGACGTATGAGTACCAAGAGACCCAGTACTTC.

To note about this clonotype: A much larger clone is a single base away; this may be a read error. This rearrangement joins TRBV15 to TRBJ2-7, with 10 positions matching TRBD2. Germline CDR1 and CDR2: LNHNV and YYDKDF (reference sequence). The ends lost 1 base at V and 1 base at J; junction bases unmatched: 1. The CDR3 runs 15 residues. The CDR3 is CATSRGAGGSYEQYF. CDR3 nucleotide sequence: TGTGCCACCAGCAGAGGAGCGGGGGGGTCCTACGAGCAGTACTTC.

This clonotype has a handful of counts. The gene calls are TRBV19 and TRBJ2-2; 10 positions agree with TRBD1. Looked up from germline, CDR1 is LNHDA and CDR2 is SQIVND (reference sequence). Germline trimming cut 2 bases from V and 6 bases from J; bases unmatched to any gene: 6. The CDR3 covers 16 residues. CDR3 sequence (DNA): TGTGCCAGTAGTATACGATGGGACAGGGGCGCCGGGGAGCTGTTTTTT. This sequence encodes CASSIRWDRGAGELFF.

V gene TRBV7-3 combines with J gene TRBJ1-5, with no clear D. The CDR3 length is 13 residues. Germline values: CDR1 SGHTA, CDR2 FQGTGA. Trimming removed 6 bases from V and 12 bases from J, with 18 bases in between. CDR3 amino acids: CASRSEGEDVQHF. The CDR3 DNA is TGTGCCAGCAGGTCAGAGGGAGAGGATGTCCAGCATTTT.

The sample holds a few counts of this clonotype. The J gene is TRBJ2-2, the V gene TRBV7-9; 12 bases map to TRBD2. V lost 6 bases, J lost 5 bases, and 7 bases stayed unmatched. Germline V gives CDR1 SEHNR, CDR2 FQNEAQ (reference sequence). The CDR3 sequence is 16 residues long. The chain's CDR3 is CASSWTSGTGTGELFF. DNA of the CDR3: TGTGCCAGCAGTTGGACTAGCGGGACCGGTACCGGGGAGCTGTTTTTT.

In this sample, this clonotype turned up many times. The V and J genes are TRBV19 and TRBJ1-5; 7 nucleotides align to TRBD1. V gave up 5 bases and J gave up 6 bases; unmatched junction bases: 7. The V gene's germline CDR1 is LNHDA and CDR2 SQIVND (reference sequence). This CDR3 is 14 amino acids long. CDR3: CASSFDRDTQPQHF. The DNA of the CDR3 is TGTGCCAGTAGTTTCGACAGGGATACTCAGCCCCAGCATTTT.

About this clonotype: Its ends do not fully match the called genes, so a read error is possible. The chain employs TRBV6-5 and TRBJ2-7; no clear D gene. The length of the CDR3 is 13 residues. Germline lookup yields CDR1 MNHEY and CDR2 SVGAGI. For the CDR3, the DNA is TGTGCCAGCAGTTACATGGGCTCCCACGAGCAGTACTTC. Protein: CASSYMGSHEQYF.